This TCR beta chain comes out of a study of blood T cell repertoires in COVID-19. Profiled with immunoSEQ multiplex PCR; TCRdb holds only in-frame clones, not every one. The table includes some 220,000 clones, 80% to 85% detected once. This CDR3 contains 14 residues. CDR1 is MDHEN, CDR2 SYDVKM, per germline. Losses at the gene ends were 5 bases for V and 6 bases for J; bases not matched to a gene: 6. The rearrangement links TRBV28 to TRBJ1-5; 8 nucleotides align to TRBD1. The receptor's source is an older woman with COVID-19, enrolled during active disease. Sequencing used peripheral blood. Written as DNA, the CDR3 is TGTGCCAGCAGTACCACAGGGGGAATTCAGCCCCAGCATTTT. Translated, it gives CASSTTGGIQPQHF.